The 19 T cell receptor beta chains given below trace back to one sample, sequenced in a study of CD8 T cells in ankylosing spondylitis (dated by TCRdb to about 2017). On the study overall, not on this receptor specifically: Blood from ankylosing spondylitis patients appeared to be characterized by a TCR beta motif made up of under ten highly homologous amino acid variants.

Antigens of these TCRs are unknown. Libraries were constructed by 5' RACE. The sequencer listed for this sample is Illumina HiSeq 2500. TCRdb reworked the public reads: Q25 trimming with fastp, MiXCR clone assembly, productive beta chains retained. Rows with one shared CDR3 protein collapse into an entry with the most common genes and DNA. The sample contains about 540,000 distinct CDR3 sequences, roughly 12% of them found a single time. The ten biggest clones cover 6.5% to 7% of the sample. The sample taken for sequencing was blood, either unsorted or a sorted T cell fraction (not recorded which). The receptors here all came from a male donor with ankylosing spondylitis.

The rearrangement uses TRBV24-1 and TRBJ2-6, with TRBD1 identical over 8 bases. The CDR3 spans 19 residues. Trimming at V came to 2 bases and at J to 0 bases, leaving 8 bases not matched to a gene. The germline V gene encodes CDR1 KGHDR and CDR2 SFDVKD. As DNA, the CDR3 is TGTGCCACCAGTGATTGGCCCGGGACAGGCCACTCTGGGGCCAACGTCCTGACTTTC. Protein sequence: CATSDWPGTGHSGANVLTF.

The chain couples TRBV6-5 to TRBJ1-4; D gene unclear. The CDR3 is made up of 13 amino acids. Germline loops: CDR1 MNHEY, CDR2 SVGAGI. Between the trimmed V and J ends, which lost 3 bases and 4 bases, there was a span of 6 bases. This chain's CDR3 is CASSYGLNEKLFF. As DNA, the CDR3 is TGTGCCAGCAGTTATGGTCTTAATGAAAAACTGTTTTTT.

This clonotype was recorded a few times. J is TRBJ2-3 and V is TRBV6-1; 8 bases match TRBD1. Germline V gene sequence: CDR1 MNHNS, CDR2 SASEGT. This CDR3 comprises 14 residues. Trimming removed 6 bases from V and 2 bases from J; junction bases left unmatched: 4. CDR3 nucleotides: TGTGCCAGCAGGCCACAGGGGGACACAGATACGCAGTATTTT. Translating gives CASRPQGDTDTQYF.

This clonotype was seen a few times. The chain carries TRBV5-8 and TRBJ2-2; no clear D gene. Germline V gives CDR1 SGHTS, CDR2 YDEGEE. With 6 bases removed from V and 0 bases from J, the gap between germline ends came to 15 bases. The CDR3 sequence is 16 residues long. The DNA for the CDR3 is TGTGCCAGCACACACGGACGGCGCCCGAACACCGGGGAGCTGTTTTTT. It translates to CASTHGRRPNTGELFF.

The genes are TRBV20-1 and TRBJ2-5; a weak D match, TRBD2 (6 bases). The V end was cut by 3 bases, the J end by 5 bases, with 16 bases between. The CDR3 is 14 residues long. In germline, CDR1 is DFQATT, CDR2 SNEGSKA (reference sequence). The CDR3, as DNA: TGCAGTGCTAGGGACGGGAGAGGTCGGGAGACCCAGTACTTC. Translation gives CSARDGRGRETQYF.

J is TRBJ2-1 and V is TRBV7-9; 8 bases align to TRBD1. The CDR3 totals 15 residues. The V and J ends lost 5 bases and 9 bases, in that order; junction bases with no gene match: 12. The germline CDR1 and CDR2 sequences are SEHNR and FQNEAQ (reference sequence). The CDR3 spells CASSPWTGKRVEQFF. The CDR3 DNA is TGTGCCAGCAGCCCCTGGACAGGGAAACGTGTTGAGCAGTTCTTC.

This clonotype was detected only a few times. The J gene is TRBJ1-1, the V gene TRBV11-3; D gene ambiguous. Looked up from germline, CDR1 is SGHNT and CDR2 is YENEEA. With 1 base removed from V and 4 bases from J, the gap between germline ends came to 13 bases. The CDR3 consists of 15 residues. The CDR3 here is CASSLVSTGSTEAFF. The CDR3 coding sequence is TGTGCCAGCAGCTTAGTATCAACGGGAAGCACTGAAGCTTTCTTT.

The chain combines TRBV7-2 with TRBJ1-5; 7 bases fit TRBD1. Looked up from germline, CDR1 is SGHTA and CDR2 is FQGNSA. V was pared by 5 bases and J by 0 bases, with 1 base of the junction left unmatched. There are 14 residues in the CDR3. CDR3 DNA: TGTGCCAGCAGCCGGGACAGTAGCAATCAGCCCCAGCATTTT. Its translation: CASSRDSSNQPQHF.

This clonotype has just a few counts. The rearrangement links TRBV7-8 to TRBJ1-6; tentative D call: TRBD1 (6 bases). Germline V gene sequence: CDR1 SGHVS, CDR2 FQNEAQ. CDR3 length: 14 residues. Trimming shortened V by 1 base and J by 8 bases, and 9 bases separated the two germline ends. This CDR3 reads CASSLVRGYSPLHF. In nucleotides, the CDR3 is TGTGCCAGCAGCTTAGTCAGGGGCTATTCACCCCTCCACTTT.

This clonotype was seen a few times. J is TRBJ2-7 and V is TRBV18; 8 bases map to TRBD1. The CDR3 runs to 15 residues. Germline values: CDR1 KGHSH, CDR2 LQKENI. Trimming cost V 3 bases and J 2 bases; bases outside gene matches: 6. The CDR3 DNA sequence: TGTGCCAGCTCACCCTACCAGGGACAGGCCTACGAGCAGTACGTC. It codes for CASSPYQGQAYEQYV.

This clonotype was picked up many times. The V and J genes are TRBV5-1 and TRBJ2-1; 12 nucleotides line up with TRBD2. Unmatched junction bases numbered 4, after V lost 2 bases and J lost 7 bases. CDR3 length equals 15 residues. In germline, CDR1 is SGHRS, CDR2 YFSETQ. CDR3 nucleotides: TGCGCCAGCAGCTTCCTAGCGGGAGGGGCAAATGAGCAGTTCTTC. Translating it yields CASSFLAGGANEQFF.

This clonotype showed up just a few times. This chain links TRBV30 with TRBJ2-7; TRBD2 matches at 7 bases. The CDR3 has 13 residues. V was clipped by 1 base and J by 5 bases; unmatched bases: 5. Germline values: CDR1 GTSNPN, CDR2 SVGIG (reference sequence). CDR3 sequence: CAWSDLSGNEQYF. CDR3 in DNA: TGTGCCTGGAGTGACTTAAGCGGGAACGAGCAGTACTTC.

The chain couples TRBV2 to TRBJ2-2, with 10 bases lining up with TRBD1. Germline V gene data show CDR1 as SNHLY and CDR2 as FYNNEI. This CDR3 is built from 17 residues. V shed 3 bases, J shed 3 bases, and the junction held 7 bases outside the gene matches. The DNA for the CDR3 is TGTGCCAGCAGTGACAGACAGGGGGCAAGTTACACCGGGGAGCTGTTTTTT. Protein sequence: CASSDRQGASYTGELFF.

V is TRBV28 and J is TRBJ2-5; no reliable D call. Germline V gene lookup returns CDR1 MDHEN and CDR2 SYDVKM. V lost 5 bases and J lost 5, with 24 bases in between. The CDR3 runs to 17 residues. In DNA form, the CDR3 reads TGTGCCAGCAGTGTTCCGATGGGCAGCACATCCAGGGAGACCCAGTACTTC. It encodes CASSVPMGSTSRETQYF.

This clonotype has ten or more counts. The V and J genes are TRBV5-1 and TRBJ1-1; 8 positions agree with TRBD1. V shed 1 base, J shed 5 bases, and the junction held 7 bases outside the gene matches. This CDR3 is 15 amino acids long. Germline assignment: CDR1 SGHRS and CDR2 YFSETQ. CDR3 DNA: TGCGCCAGCAGCTTGTTGGACAGGGTTAAGACTGAAGCTTTCTTT. This encodes CASSLLDRVKTEAFF.

This chain links TRBV28 with TRBJ1-4, with 7 bases that match TRBD1. V dropped 1 base and J dropped 6; count of bases not matched to a gene: 5. The CDR3 has 15 residues. Germline lookup yields CDR1 MDHEN and CDR2 SYDVKM. The CDR3 protein is CASSLSGRGDEKLFF. The CDR3 DNA reads TGTGCCAGCAGTTTATCTGGCAGGGGGGATGAAAAACTGTTTTTT. The complete variable domain, with remaining parts taken from reference TRBV28 and TRBJ1-4, reads DVKVTQSSRYLVKRTGEKVFLECVQDMDHENMFWYRQDPGLGLRLIYFSYDVKMKEKGDIPEGYSVSREKKERFSLILESASTNQTSMYLCASSLSGRGDEKLFFGSGTQLSVL.

The chain employs TRBV11-3 and TRBJ2-4, with D perhaps matching TRBD2 (5 bases). This CDR3 spans 15 amino acids. Trimming took 5 bases from V and 7 from J, leaving 18 bases between them. From germline, CDR1 is SGHNT and CDR2 YENEEA. This CDR3 reads CASSTLGGDGNIQYF. CDR3 in DNA: TGTGCCAGCAGCACCCTCGGAGGTGACGGGAACATTCAGTACTTC.

This clonotype has only a few counts. The chain employs TRBV20-1 and TRBJ1-1; 10 nucleotides match TRBD1. The CDR3 is 16 residues long. The V gene's germline CDR1 is DFQATT and CDR2 SNEGSKA (reference sequence). The V segment lost 4 bases and the J segment 3 bases; nucleotides outside the gene matches: 11. The CDR3 region is CSAIGDRGIVDTEAFF. In DNA, the CDR3 is TGCAGTGCTATCGGGGACAGGGGAATTGTAGACACTGAAGCTTTCTTT.

The V and J genes are TRBV20-1 and TRBJ2-4; no clear D. The CDR3 sequence is 13 residues long. Trimming removed 6 bases from V and 2 bases from J, with 11 bases in between. The germline V gene has CDR1 DFQATT and CDR2 SNEGSKA (reference sequence). In DNA form, the CDR3 reads TGCAGTGCCCGCGTTGTGACCAAAAACATTCAGTACTTC. Its translation is CSARVVTKNIQYF.